This TCR beta chain was captured by sequencing in a study of T cell responses to AZD1222 COVID-19 vaccine. Whole-study results and caveats: Just a handful of people given AZD1222 tested seropositive at baseline. Rises in breadth and depth of Spike-specific TCRs came after two AZD1222 doses. Every sample of the repertoires postdated the peak T cell response. Females outnumbered males among donors, who were mostly white British; clonal diversity was possibly underestimated.

Turning to this clone: Its specificity is not known.

From germline, CDR1 is KGHSH and CDR2 LQKENI. The CDR3 runs to 16 residues. V gave up 3 bases and J gave up 10 bases, with 19 bases separating them. Assay: immunoSEQ multiplex PCR; the TCRdb copy retains only in-frame clones and omits some. The sample lists 120,000 or so clones, roughly 91% occurring once. Here the sequenced sample was peripheral blood, taken on day 0 of AZD1222 vaccination. The clonotype comes from an adult in good health. The chain is built from TRBV18 and TRBJ1-6, with D maybe TRBD1 (6 bases). DNA for the CDR3: TGTGCCAGCTCACCCGACGGAGCGGGGGGCGGATCACCCCTCCACTTT. Amino acids: CASSPDGAGGGSPLHF.